A single sample is the source of the 7 T cell receptor beta chains below, sequenced in a study of neurological immune-mediated disorders. A single record per CDR3 protein comes from TCRdb applying MiXCR to the 5' RACE reads. Of 40,000 or so distinct CDR3 sequences in the sample, less than 8.5% are singletons; the top ten hold around 4.6%. The material sequenced was PBMCs. Receptor source: a woman aged 40 to 55 in good health.

This clonotype was observed at least ten times. CDR3 sequence: CAISDGLAGVGYNEQFF. CDR3 DNA: TGTGCCATCAGTGATGGGCTAGCGGGAGTGGGCTACAATGAGCAGTTCTTC. V usage is TRBV10-3 and J usage is TRBJ2-1; 10 bases map to TRBD2. Per germline, CDR1 ENHRY and CDR2 SYGVKD. The V gene end was trimmed by 3 bases and the J gene end by 3 bases; junction bases not matched to a gene: 8. This CDR3 is 17 amino acids long.

This clonotype was seen repeatedly, ten times or more. CDR3 sequence (DNA): TGTGCCAGCAGGCACAAGGGAGCGGGCTACACCTTC. It encodes CASRHKGAGYTF. The chain is built from TRBV12-3 or TRBV12-4 and TRBJ1-2, with no clear D. The V gene lost 6 bases and the J gene lost 8 bases, with 13 bases spanning the gap. The CDR3 is 12 residues long.

This clonotype was found many times. The chain has TRBV7-8 and TRBJ2-5; TRBD1 matches at 7 bases. The CDR3 runs to 13 residues. V was clipped by 8 bases and J by 2 bases; unmatched bases: 5. CDR1 is SGHVS, CDR2 FQNEAQ, per germline. CDR3 sequence (DNA): TGTGCCAGCTGGGGACAGCCTCAAGAGACCCAGTACTTC. Its protein is CASWGQPQETQYF.

This clonotype was detected ten times or more. The V gene is TRBV7-9, the J gene TRBJ1-3, with D possibly matching TRBD1 (5 bases). Trimming cost V 5 bases and J 0 bases, with 14 bases left between them. CDR1 and CDR2 from the germline V gene are SEHNR and FQNEAQ (reference sequence). The CDR3 extends over 16 amino acids. CDR3 sequence: CASSRGAPDSGNTIYF. In DNA form, the CDR3 reads TGTGCCAGCAGCCGCGGGGCACCGGACTCTGGAAACACCATATATTTT.

This clonotype was picked up many times. The J gene is TRBJ2-2, the V gene TRBV27, with a possible D match to TRBD1 (6 bases). In germline, CDR1 is MNHEY, CDR2 SMNVEV (reference sequence). This CDR3 is built from 15 residues. Trimming cost V 5 bases and J 1 base, with 11 bases left between them. As DNA, the CDR3 is TGTGCCAGCAGTCTAAAACAGGGGAACACCGGGGAGCTGTTTTTT. Encoded protein: CASSLKQGNTGELFF.

The rearrangement joins TRBV5-5 to TRBJ2-3; the match to TRBD2 covers 13 bases. Germline assignment: CDR1 SGHKS and CDR2 YYEKEE (reference sequence). The CDR3 is 20 residues long. V lost 4 bases to trimming and J lost 2 bases; unmatched junction nucleotides: 16. Here the CDR3 reads CASSLLPGLAGRALTDTQYF. CDR3 bases: TGTGCCAGCAGCCTGTTGCCGGGACTAGCGGGACGGGCCCTCACAGATACGCAGTATTTT.

This clonotype was counted ten times or more. J is TRBJ2-1 and V is TRBV3-1; TRBD2 agrees at 13 bases. CDR3 size: 17 residues. CDR1 is LGHDT and CDR2 is YNNKEL in the germline V gene (reference sequence). The trim removed 1 base at V and 5 bases at J, leaving 5 bases unmatched. CDR3 amino acids: CASSQGGLAGINNEQFF. The CDR3 DNA reads TGTGCCAGCAGCCAAGGGGGACTAGCGGGGATAAACAATGAGCAGTTCTTC.